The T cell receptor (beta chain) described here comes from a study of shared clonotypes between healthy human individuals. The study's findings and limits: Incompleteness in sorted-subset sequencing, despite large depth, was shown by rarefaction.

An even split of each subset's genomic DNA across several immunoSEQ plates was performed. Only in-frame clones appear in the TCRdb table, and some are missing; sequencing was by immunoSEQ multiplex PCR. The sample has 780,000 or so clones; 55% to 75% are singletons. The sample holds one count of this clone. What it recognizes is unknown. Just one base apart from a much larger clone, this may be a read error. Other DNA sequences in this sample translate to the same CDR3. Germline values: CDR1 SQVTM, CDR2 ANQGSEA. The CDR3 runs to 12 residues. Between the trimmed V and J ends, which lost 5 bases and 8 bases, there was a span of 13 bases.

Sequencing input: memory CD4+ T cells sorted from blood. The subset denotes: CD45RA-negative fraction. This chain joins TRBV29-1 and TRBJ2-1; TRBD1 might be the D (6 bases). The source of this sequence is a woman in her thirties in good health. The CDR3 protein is CSVWTAGDEQFF. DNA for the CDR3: TGCAGCGTTTGGACAGCCGGGGATGAGCAGTTCTTC.